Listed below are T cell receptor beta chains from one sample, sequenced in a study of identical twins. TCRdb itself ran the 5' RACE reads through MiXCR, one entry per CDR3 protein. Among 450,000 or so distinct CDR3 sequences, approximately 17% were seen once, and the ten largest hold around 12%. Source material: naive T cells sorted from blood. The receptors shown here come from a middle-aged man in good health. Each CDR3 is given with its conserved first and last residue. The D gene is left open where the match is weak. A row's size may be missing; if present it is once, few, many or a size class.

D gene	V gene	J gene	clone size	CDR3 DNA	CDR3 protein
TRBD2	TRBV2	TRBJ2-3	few	TGTGCCAGCAGTGAAGTTGCTAGCGGGTCTTTTTATACGCAGTATTTT	CASSEVASGSFYTQYF
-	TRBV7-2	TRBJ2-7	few	TGTGCCAGCAGCTCTCCCTTTGCGGTGTTTTCCTACGAGCAGTACTTC	CASSSPFAVFSYEQYF
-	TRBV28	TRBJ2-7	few	TGTGCCAGCAGTTTGATGTACGGGCCTTACGAGCAGTACTTC	CASSLMYGPYEQYF
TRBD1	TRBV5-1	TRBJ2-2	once	TGCGCCACGACAGGGCGCGCGCCTGGGGAGCTGTTTTTT	CATTGRAPGELFF
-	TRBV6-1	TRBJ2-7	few	TGTGCCAGCAGCAACCGGGAGCCGGTCGTCGGGTACGAGCAGTACTTC	CASSNREPVVGYEQYF
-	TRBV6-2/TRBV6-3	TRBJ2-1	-	TGTGCCAGCAGTACGACCAATGAGCAGTTCTTC	CASSTTNEQFF
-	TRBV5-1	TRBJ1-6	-	TGCGCCATCAGCTTGGCGGGAATGTCACCCCTCCACTTT	CAISLAGMSPLHF
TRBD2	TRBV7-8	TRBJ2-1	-	TGTGCCAGCAGCCGAGACCCGGGACTAGCGACAAGAGGGCAGTTCTTC	CASSRDPGLATRGQFF
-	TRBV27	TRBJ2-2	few	TGTGCCAGCAGTCCCAGAACAGTTCAGAACACCGGGGAGCTGTTTTTT	CASSPRTVQNTGELFF
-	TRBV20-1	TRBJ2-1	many	TGCAGTGCTCAGATGGAATCGGGGGCCCCCTACAATGAGCAGTTCTTC	CSAQMESGAPYNEQFF
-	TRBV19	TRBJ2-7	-	TGTGCCAGTAGTAGCCCGACTAGTAACTACGAGCAGTACTTC	CASSSPTSNYEQYF
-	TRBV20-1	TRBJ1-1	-	TGCAGGGGCTTGATGGGCACTGAAGCTTTCTTT	CRGLMGTEAFF
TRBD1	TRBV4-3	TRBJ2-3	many	TGCGCCAGCAGCCAAGATTTACAGGGGGCGTGGGATACGCAGTATTTT	CASSQDLQGAWDTQYF
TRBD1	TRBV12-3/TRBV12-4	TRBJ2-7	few	TGTGCCAGCAATACTCGCCGGGACAGGGGTTGGAACGAGCAGTACTTC	CASNTRRDRGWNEQYF
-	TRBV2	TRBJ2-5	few	TGTGCCAGCAGGACGGATGGGCGGGAAGCCCAGTACTTC	CASRTDGREAQYF
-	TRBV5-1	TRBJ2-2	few	TGCGCCAGCAGCCATTTCTTCGGGGTCGCGAACACCGGGGAGCTGTTTTTT	CASSHFFGVANTGELFF
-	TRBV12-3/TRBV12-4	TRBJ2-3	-	TGTGCCAGCAGTTTTGGACACGACACAGATACGCAGTATTTT	CASSFGHDTDTQYF
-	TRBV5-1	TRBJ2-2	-	TGCGCCAGCTGCCAACAGGGCACCGGGGAGCTGTTTTTT	CASCQQGTGELFF
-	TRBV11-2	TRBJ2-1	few	TGTGCCAGCAGCTTATTGGGGAGGAGCGGGCGCTACTACAATGAGCAGTTCTTC	CASSLLGRSGRYYNEQFF
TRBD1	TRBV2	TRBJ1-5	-	TGTGCCAGCAAACTAACAGGGGAGGGCCAGCCCCAGCATTTT	CASKLTGEGQPQHF
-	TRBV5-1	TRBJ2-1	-	TGCGCCCGCAGCTCGGACGGGAGCTCCTACAATGAGCAGTTCTTC	CARSSDGSSYNEQFF
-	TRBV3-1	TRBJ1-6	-	TGTGCCAGCAGCCAAGATTACCGGGTGATACCCCTCCACTTT	CASSQDYRVIPLHF
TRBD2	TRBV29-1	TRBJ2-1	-	TGCAGCGTTGGAATGTTACTAGCGGGAGCCAGTGAGCAGTTCTTC	CSVGMLLAGASEQFF
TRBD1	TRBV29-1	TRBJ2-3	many	TGCAGCGTCCGGACAGGGGGCGGCACAGATACGCAGTATTTT	CSVRTGGGTDTQYF
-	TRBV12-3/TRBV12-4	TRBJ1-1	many	TGTGCCAGCAGTTTAACGACAGATCGGGGAGCTTTCTTT	CASSLTTDRGAFF
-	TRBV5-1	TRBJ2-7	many	TGCGCCAGCAGCTTGCATGGCTCCTCCTACGAGCAGTACTTC	CASSLHGSSYEQYF
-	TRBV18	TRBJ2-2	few	TGTGCCAGCTCCCCTTACACCGGGACACTTAACACCGGGGAGCTGTTTTTT	CASSPYTGTLNTGELFF
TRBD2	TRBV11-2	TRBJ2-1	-	TGTGCCAGCAGCATAAATTCGGGACTAGCCGGGAATGAGCAGTTCTTC	CASSINSGLAGNEQFF
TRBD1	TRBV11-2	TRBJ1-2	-	TGTGCCAGCAGCGAGGGACAGGGGCTCTATGGCTACACCTTC	CASSEGQGLYGYTF
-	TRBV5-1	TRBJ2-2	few	TGCGCCAGCAGCTTGGGGGACACCTACTCCACAGGGGAGCTGTTTTTT	CASSLGDTYSTGELFF
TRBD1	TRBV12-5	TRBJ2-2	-	TGTGCTAGTGGTTTGGTACAGGGGGCTAGCACCGGGGAGCTGTTTTTT	CASGLVQGASTGELFF
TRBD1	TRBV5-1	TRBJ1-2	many	TGCGCCAGCAGCTTGGCGACAGGGGGCACCTATGGCTACACCTTC	CASSLATGGTYGYTF
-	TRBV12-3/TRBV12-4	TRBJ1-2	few	TGTGCCAGCAGTTTACCTACAGGTGTTGGCTACACCTTC	CASSLPTGVGYTF
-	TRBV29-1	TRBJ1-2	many	TGCACCCTGGGGCGGGGGGGCCCTAACTATGGCTACACCTTC	CTLGRGGPNYGYTF
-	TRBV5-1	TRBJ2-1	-	TGCGCCAGCAGCAGCCACAGCAATGAGCAGTTCTTC	CASSSHSNEQFF
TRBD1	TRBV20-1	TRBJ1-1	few	TGCAGTGCGGTAGGGACAGGGGGCACTGAAGCTTTCTTT	CSAVGTGGTEAFF
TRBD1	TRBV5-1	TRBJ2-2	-	TGCGCCAGCAGCTTGGACAGGGGGCTTGGCACCGGGGAGCTGTTTTTT	CASSLDRGLGTGELFF
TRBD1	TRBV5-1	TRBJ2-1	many	TGCGCCAGCAGCTTGGCCCCCGGGACAGGGGGTAATGAGCAGTTCTTC	CASSLAPGTGGNEQFF
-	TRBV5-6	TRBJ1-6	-	TGTGCCAGCAGCTTTTTCGAGTCACCCCTCCACTTT	CASSFFESPLHF
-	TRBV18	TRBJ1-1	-	TGTGCCAGCTCACCGATGGAGAACACTGAAGCTTTCTTT	CASSPMENTEAFF
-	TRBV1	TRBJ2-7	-	TGCACCAGCAGCCAATTCGACAGCTCTTCTGGCCAACAGTACTTC	CTSSQFDSSSGQQYF
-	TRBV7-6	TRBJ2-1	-	TGTGCCAGCAGCTTAGGGAGTAACTCCTACAATGAGCAGTTCTTC	CASSLGSNSYNEQFF
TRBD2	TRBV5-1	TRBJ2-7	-	TGCGCCAGCAGCCCCGCTATATTCTCTTCTAGCGGGCATAACTACGAGCAGTACTTC	CASSPAIFSSSGHNYEQYF
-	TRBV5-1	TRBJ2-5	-	TGCGCCAGCAGCTTTTTGGATTTGTACCAAGAGACCCAGTACTTC	CASSFLDLYQETQYF
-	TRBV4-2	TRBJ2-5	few	TGTGCCAGCAGCCAAACCTCGAGTCCTCAAGAGACCCAGTACTTC	CASSQTSSPQETQYF
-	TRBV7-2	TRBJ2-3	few	TGTGCCAGCAGCTTAGATAGGCGCACGCAGTATTTT	CASSLDRRTQYF
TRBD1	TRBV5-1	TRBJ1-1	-	TGCGCCAGCAGCTTGGGACAGGGGGCCGGCACGACCACTGAAGCTTTCTTT	CASSLGQGAGTTTEAFF
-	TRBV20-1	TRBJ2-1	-	TGCAGTGCTAAGGGGACGAGCTCCTACAATGAGCAGTTCTTC	CSAKGTSSYNEQFF
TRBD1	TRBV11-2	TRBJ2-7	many	TGTGCCAGCAGCGCCGGACAGGGCTACGAGCAGTACTTC	CASSAGQGYEQYF
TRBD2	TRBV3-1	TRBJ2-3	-	TGTGCCAGCAGCCCGCGAGGAGTTAGCGGGAGGACGCAGTATTTT	CASSPRGVSGRTQYF
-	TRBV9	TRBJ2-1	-	TGTGCCAGCAGCCTCGGGGCGGGGTTCAATGAGCAGTTCTTC	CASSLGAGFNEQFF